The clone carrying this T cell receptor (beta chain) was counted a few times. What it recognizes is unknown. TCRdb fed the 5' RACE reads into MiXCR, producing one record per CDR3 protein. The sample yields hundreds of thousands of distinct CDR3 sequences, less than 20% seen once. This sample was taken from a study of T cells after yellow fever vaccination. Study-wide background: For low cell numbers, libraries were made with SMART-Seq v4 Ultra Low Input. The study, taken as a whole, reports: The CD4 compartment and the CD8 compartment contained a small share of clonotypes in common. Contaminating bulk clonotypes could be abundant in FACS-sorted repertoires. Reappearance after the booster was seen for most primary-vaccination clones, at around 95% CD4 and around 90% CD8.

Germline trimming cut 3 bases from V and 2 bases from J; bases unmatched to any gene: 2. The CDR3 length is 14 residues. Germline V CDR1 and CDR2: SGHRS, YFSETQ. The TCR sequence derives from a young man who received the YFV17D yellow fever vaccine. Sample: PBMCs, taken 15 days after the yellow fever booster vaccination. The chain combines TRBV5-1 with TRBJ2-7, with 10 bases lining up with TRBD2. The CDR3 sequence: CASSSLAGPYEQYF. CDR3 in DNA: TGCGCCAGCAGCTCACTAGCGGGACCCTACGAGCAGTACTTC.